The rows below give T cell receptor beta chains drawn from one sample of a study of blood T cell repertoires in COVID-19. TCRdb's copy holds only in-frame clones and misses some; the assay was immunoSEQ multiplex PCR. The profile shows roughly 430,000 clones, approximately 85% of them singletons. Sequences were obtained from PBMCs or T cells enriched from blood (not recorded which). These receptors came from a woman aged 40 to 50 with acute COVID-19. Both conserved end residues are part of each CDR3. The order of the fields is J gene, clone size, D gene, CDR3 length, V gene, CDR3 protein. A D gene is named only where the DNA matches it firmly. Expanded clones are given a class, and other clones once, few, many or no size at all.

>TRBJ2-1|NA|TRBD1|13|TRBV4-1
CASSQDGQVEQFF
>TRBJ2-1|NA|NA|13|TRBV12-3/TRBV12-4
CASRPQGYNEQFF
>TRBJ2-5|NA|TRBD2|15|TRBV27
CASSPQGLAGESEYF
>TRBJ1-2|once|NA|15|TRBV13
CASQFSGRASYGYTF
>TRBJ2-3|few|TRBD2|14|TRBV30
CAWSGTTLSDTQYF
>TRBJ1-6|once|NA|14|TRBV10-2
CASSEARYNSPLHF
>TRBJ2-5|NA|NA|16|TRBV7-6
CASSLGGGSLGETQYF
>TRBJ2-1|NA|NA|14|TRBV27
CAKTPRGRGYEQFF
>TRBJ2-6|NA|NA|15|TRBV2
CASSPQGTGANVLTF
>TRBJ1-2|NA|NA|14|TRBV2
CASSEEETYYGYTF
>TRBJ2-3|NA|NA|15|TRBV6-4
CASSESGLSTDTQYF
>TRBJ2-7|NA|TRBD1|15|TRBV9
CASSSGQGISYEQYF
>TRBJ1-2|NA|NA|15|TRBV18
CASSPPVQDNYGYTF
>TRBJ1-1|NA|NA|18|TRBV7-9
CASSLNRQGATGNTEAFF
>TRBJ2-3|once|TRBD1|15|TRBV18
CASSNRDRGTDTQYF
>TRBJ1-1|NA|NA|14|TRBV2
CASSDVGAATEAFF
>TRBJ1-5|NA|NA|13|TRBV20-1
CSASGRINQPQHF
>TRBJ2-4|NA|TRBD1|13|TRBV5-1
CASRTTGSDIQYF
>TRBJ2-3|NA|TRBD1|15|TRBV18
CASSQRQGGTDTQYF
>TRBJ1-2|NA|NA|15|TRBV3-1/TRBV3-2
CASSQDLLRTSGYTF
>TRBJ1-2|NA|TRBD1|16|TRBV4-1
CASSQERKGAYYGYTF
>TRBJ2-1|NA|TRBD1|15|TRBV24-1
CATSRQGAQDNEQFF
>TRBJ1-2|NA|TRBD1|13|TRBV5-6
CASSLGGRYGYTF
>TRBJ1-6|few|TRBD1|16|TRBV19
CASSIPRDRGNSPLHF
>TRBJ1-2|NA|NA|13|TRBV18
CASSLLRGGGYTF
>TRBJ1-1|NA|NA|13|TRBV19
CASSMVQNTEAFF
>TRBJ1-3|NA|TRBD1|16|TRBV10-1
CASSESVAGGRNTIYF
>TRBJ2-5|NA|TRBD1|19|TRBV7-2
CASSLVFLSLGQGKETQYF
>TRBJ1-3|NA|TRBD1|15|TRBV30
CAWSGGQGRRNTIYF
>TRBJ2-2|once|NA|13|TRBV19
CASSIRGAGELFF
>TRBJ2-1|NA|TRBD2|15|TRBV2
CASSELAGGYNEQFF
>TRBJ2-2|NA|NA|14|TRBV29-1
CSVERGDHTGELFF
>TRBJ2-5|once|TRBD1|14|TRBV9
CASSVTGGWETQYF
>TRBJ2-5|NA|NA|11|TRBV3-1/TRBV3-2
CASGPRDEQYF
>TRBJ2-1|NA|NA|16|TRBV5-1
CASSLRELNSYNEQFF
>TRBJ2-7|few|TRBD2|14|TRBV3-1/TRBV3-2
CASSQRGESYEQYF
>TRBJ2-3|NA|NA|13|TRBV4-2
CASSQDQTDTQYF
>TRBJ2-5|NA|NA|16|TRBV7-9
CASSLSSPSFQETQYF
>TRBJ2-2|NA|NA|18|TRBV5-1
CASGKTGTPLRDTGELFF
>TRBJ2-1|NA|NA|14|TRBV5-1
CASRVPGGQGEQFF
>TRBJ2-7|NA|NA|14|TRBV11-2
CASSLAYRDYEQYF
>TRBJ2-3|NA|NA|14|TRBV5-1
CASSLGGAADTQYF
>TRBJ2-7|NA|NA|16|TRBV4-2
CASSQDGSAVPYEQYF
>TRBJ1-4|NA|NA|15|TRBV6-6
CASSYNRAGNEKLFF
>TRBJ2-7|NA|NA|14|TRBV19
CASSNSGISYEQYF
>TRBJ2-3|NA|NA|11|TRBV14
CASSRPETQYF
>TRBJ2-2|once|NA|14|TRBV27
CASSLGGNAGELFF
>TRBJ1-2|NA|NA|12|TRBV5-1
CASKIGTRGYTF
>TRBJ1-4|NA|NA|11|TRBV5-1
CASSSGEKLFF
>TRBJ1-2|NA|NA|17|TRBV7-9
CASSLDMDRRVNYGYTF
>TRBJ1-6|NA|NA|15|TRBV19
CATGQSSSYNSPLHF
>TRBJ2-7|once|NA|14|TRBV25-1
CASSGYSGHYEQYF
>TRBJ2-7|NA|NA|14|TRBV5-1
CASSSRLRSYEQYF
>TRBJ2-1|NA|NA|14|TRBV29-1
CSVITGTSYNEQFF